This T cell receptor (beta chain) was recorded in a study of blood T cell repertoires in COVID-19. V was trimmed by 7 bases and J by 0 bases, leaving 22 bases between them. The germline CDR1 and CDR2 sequences are SGHRS and YFSETQ. The CDR3 is 17 residues long. The protocol was immunoSEQ multiplex PCR, while the TCRdb copy is restricted to in-frame clones and leaves out a portion. This sample has about 75,000 clones, with about 88% found just once. The chain couples TRBV5-1 to TRBJ1-1; D is possibly TRBD1 (6 bases). Sequencing used peripheral blood. The receptor comes from a human donor in a cohort sampled during active COVID-19. This CDR3 reads CASDRTVNRDMNTEAFF. The CDR3 DNA reads TGCGCCAGCGATAGGACTGTGAACAGGGACATGAACACTGAAGCTTTCTTT.